This T cell receptor (beta chain) was identified during a study of cytomegalovirus exposure and HLA in healthy donors. Study summary: Earlier sequencing of 200 million or so T cells yielded approximately 100 million unique TCR beta sequences. HLA-typed donors contributed approximately 92 million unique TCRs, which were held in an early data release.

Findings and caveats of the study: Across donors, most TCRs were seen rarely, yet some public ones were widespread. An assumption of roughly uniform sequencing depth across donors underlay the presence/absence analyses.

The germline V gene encodes CDR1 LGHNA and CDR2 YNFKEQ. CDR3 length: 13 residues. V was shortened by 4 bases and J by 9 bases, with 15 bases between the two germline ends. On this clone: As yet, its antigen is unknown.

The primer mix had 60 Vbeta and 13 Jbeta primers. The assay was immunoSEQ multiplex PCR, and TCRdb's table has in-frame clones only and misses some. The table shows 110,000 to 150,000 clones, with around two thirds occurring only once. The sample taken for sequencing was PBMCs. The source of this sequence is a man aged 18-30 years in good health and CMV-seropositive. The chain uses TRBV4-2 and TRBJ1-1; weak D call: TRBD1 (5 bases). This CDR3 reads CASSLWAGQKAFF. DNA for the CDR3: TGTGCCAGCAGCCTGTGGGCAGGGCAGAAAGCTTTCTTT.